This T cell receptor beta chain stems from a study of CD8 T cells in ankylosing spondylitis. Study conclusions and caveats: In the blood and synovial fluid of reactive arthritis, some motif variants had been previously reported. There was a TCR beta motif, made of eight highly homologous variants, that appeared characteristic of ankylosing spondylitis blood. Significant enrichment of disease-linked clones was reported in matched ankylosing spondylitis synovial fluid. Peripheral blood samples showed relatively rare disease-linked clones, and these clones were CD8+.

Making the TCR beta libraries involved quantitative 5'-RACE with molecular barcodes. TCRdb re-analysed the 5' RACE reads in MiXCR, keeping a single row per CDR3 protein. The repertoire holds 500,000 to 550,000 distinct CDR3 sequences, 9.5% to 15% seen once, with 6.8% in the top ten. This clonotype came up a few times. No antigen is known for it. The receptor was derived from a male donor with ankylosing spondylitis. Sequencing input: blood, either unsorted or a sorted T cell fraction (not recorded which).

This CDR3 is CASSPGGRRYNEQFF. The CDR3 DNA is TGTGCCAGCAGCCCCGGGGGTCGGAGGTACAATGAGCAGTTCTTC. This chain connects TRBV14 to TRBJ2-1; D is perhaps TRBD2 (6 bases). The CDR3 has 15 residues. Germline V gene sequence: CDR1 SGHDN, CDR2 FVKESK. V was shortened by 4 bases and J by 4 bases, with 14 bases between the two germline ends. Supplemented by reference TRBV14 and TRBJ2-1, the full variable domain reads EAGVTQFPSHSVIEKGQTVTLRCDPISGHDNLYWYRRVMGKEIKFLLHFVKESKQDESGMPNNRFLAERTGGTYSTLKVQPAELEDSGVYFCASSPGGRRYNEQFFGPGTRLTVL.